One and the same sample provided the 15 T cell receptor beta chains below, sequenced in a study of molecular identifiers for immune sequencing clone quantification. A single record per CDR3 protein comes from TCRdb applying MiXCR to the PCR reads. This table holds roughly 630,000 distinct CDR3 sequences, around 25% found once. Sample: naive CD8+ T cells from blood, with Jurkat cell RNA spiked in. The subset denotes: FACS-sorted CD8+CD4-CCR7+CD45RA+ naive T cells. The receptor set was obtained from a human donor in good health. Some libraries in this study had Jurkat cell RNA spiked in.

This clonotype was counted between two and nine times. A read error is possible here, since a much larger clone lies one base away. The V call is TRBV27, the J call TRBJ1-5, with TRBD1 as a possible D gene (5 bases). The germline V gene has CDR1 MNHEY and CDR2 SMNVEV (reference sequence). The CDR3 sequence is 13 residues long. The V end lost 2 bases, the J end lost 5 bases, and 7 bases lay between the germline ends. The CDR3, as DNA: TGTGCCAGCAGTTTAGACAGCCATCAGCCCCAGCATTTT. Translating it yields CASSLDSHQPQHF.

This clonotype was seen ten or more times. The chain joins TRBV4-3 to TRBJ1-1, with no clear D. The V gene's germline CDR1 is LGHNA and CDR2 YSLEER. This CDR3 region has 15 residues. V lost 0 bases and J lost 3, with 11 bases in between. This CDR3 is CASSQDRWSYTEAFF. The CDR3 DNA is TGCGCCAGCAGCCAAGATCGTTGGTCCTACACTGAAGCTTTCTTT.

There are a few counts of this clonotype. J is TRBJ2-7 and V is TRBV11-2; 9 positions agree with TRBD1. This CDR3 is 15 amino acids long. CDR1 is SGHAT, CDR2 FQNNGV, per germline. With V trimmed by 1 base and J by 5 bases, 6 bases remained unmatched. CDR3 in DNA: TGTGCCAGCAGCTTAGTGGCGACAGGGGGTCACGAGCAGTACTTC. Translating it yields CASSLVATGGHEQYF.

Many counts were recorded for this clonotype. The chain employs TRBV4-3 and TRBJ2-1; D is unresolved. V gave up 0 bases and J gave up 2 bases, with 14 bases separating them. The CDR3 consists of 17 residues. Germline assignment: CDR1 LGHNA and CDR2 YSLEER. Written as DNA, the CDR3 is TGCGCCAGCAGCCAAGATGGAGCAGGTGTCCCCTACAATGAGCAGTTCTTC. Translating gives CASSQDGAGVPYNEQFF.

Here the CDR3 DNA reads TGTGCCAGCGGCCCCGGGACAGGGCGATACAATGAGCAGTTCTTC. This sequence encodes CASGPGTGRYNEQFF. The chain recombines TRBV7-2 with TRBJ2-1, with TRBD1 identical over 9 bases. The CDR3 extends over 15 amino acids. CDR1 and CDR2 from the germline V gene are SGHTA and FQGNSA. V dropped 8 bases and J dropped 4; count of bases not matched to a gene: 9.

The chain uses TRBV7-8 and TRBJ1-2, with D hard to call. Trimming shortened V by 5 bases and J by 8 bases, and 21 bases separated the two germline ends. The CDR3 consists of 15 residues. Germline CDR1 and CDR2: SGHVS and FQNEAQ. Here the CDR3 reads CASSPQDMFLLGYTF. In DNA form, the CDR3 reads TGTGCCAGCAGCCCCCAAGACATGTTTTTGTTGGGCTACACCTTC.

In the case of this clonotype: A much larger clone differs from this one at a single base, so this may be a read error. The chain combines TRBV28 with TRBJ2-7; 10 bases align to TRBD1. The V gene's germline CDR1 is MDHEN and CDR2 SYDVKM. V shed 6 bases and J 4 bases; nucleotides not matched to a gene: 15. This CDR3 contains 17 residues. The CDR3 DNA follows: TGTGCCAGCAGCCTAGCTCGATTCGACAGGGGGCTGTACGAGCAGTACTTC. It yields the protein CASSLARFDRGLYEQYF.

This clonotype has a count of ten or more. V gene TRBV4-1 combines with J gene TRBJ2-2, with D unresolved. CDR1 and CDR2 from the germline V gene are MGHRA and YSYEKL. This CDR3 is built from 15 residues. Trimming removed 0 bases from V and 4 bases from J, with 9 bases in between. CDR3 nucleotide sequence: TGCGCCAGCAGCCAAGATGGGTTGGGCACCGGGGAGCTGTTTTTT. Its protein is CASSQDGLGTGELFF.

V is TRBV5-6 and J is TRBJ2-3, with a tentative D call TRBD2 (6 bases). The V gene lost 0 bases and the J gene lost 3 bases, with 8 bases spanning the gap. In germline, CDR1 is SGHDT, CDR2 YYEEEE. This CDR3 is 14 amino acids long. CDR3 nucleotide sequence: TGTGCCAGCAGCTTGGCTAGCGAGACAGATACGCAGTATTTT. It yields the protein CASSLASETDTQYF.

This clonotype was counted many times. This chain uses TRBV28 with TRBJ2-2; perhaps D is TRBD1 or TRBD2 (5 bases each). The CDR3 loop spans 12 amino acids. Trimming pared 7 bases from V and 5 bases from J, leaving 8 bases between. In germline, CDR1 is MDHEN, CDR2 SYDVKM. The chain's CDR3 is CASNEGTGELFF. The CDR3 coding sequence is TGTGCCAGCAATGAGGGGACCGGGGAGCTGTTTTTT.

In the case of this clonotype: This sequence may be a read error, since a much larger clone differs from it by one base. The chain recombines TRBV6-5 with TRBJ2-5; D may be TRBD2 (6 bases). The CDR3 covers 15 residues. Per the germline V gene, CDR1 is MNHEY and CDR2 is SVGAGI. The CDR3 spells CASRRTTGVGEAQYF. The CDR3, as DNA: TGTGCCAGCAGGAGGACCACGGGGGTGGGAGAGGCCCAGTACTTC.

This clonotype has a handful of counts. The V call is TRBV6-5, the J call TRBJ2-2; no firm D call. V dropped 0 bases and J dropped 2 bases, with 10 bases sitting between them. Germline lookup yields CDR1 MNHEY and CDR2 SVGAGI. The CDR3 consists of 16 residues. CDR3 nucleotide sequence: TGTGCCAGCAGTTACTCCCATGGCACCAACACCGGGGAGCTGTTTTTT. It encodes CASSYSHGTNTGELFF.

This clonotype was seen ten or more times. J is TRBJ2-7 and V is TRBV2, with 7 bases identical to TRBD1. CDR3 length: 15 residues. The V and J ends lost 2 bases and 2 bases, in that order; junction bases with no gene match: 6. Germline-derived CDR1 and CDR2 are SNHLY and FYNNEI. Written as DNA, the CDR3 is TGTGCCAGCAGTGAACACCCACAGGGGCCCTACGAGCAGTACTTC. Residues: CASSEHPQGPYEQYF. The entire variable domain, with the rest obtained from reference TRBV2 and TRBJ2-7, is as follows: EPEVTQTPSHQVTQMGQEVILRCVPISNHLYFYWYRQILGQKVEFLVSFYNNEISEKSEIFDDQFSVERPDGSNFTLKIRSTKLEDSAMYFCASSEHPQGPYEQYFGPGTRLTVT.

The chain couples TRBV19 to TRBJ1-1; D might be TRBD1 (6 bases). Looked up from germline, CDR1 is LNHDA and CDR2 is SQIVND (reference sequence). V was cut by 0 bases and J by 0 bases, with 23 bases left in between. The CDR3 runs 20 residues. The CDR3 DNA reads as TGTGCCAGTAGTATAGATCTTCCCGGACAGTCAGGCCGGATGAACACTGAAGCTTTCTTT. Translated: CASSIDLPGQSGRMNTEAFF.

On this clonotype: A read error is likely, as this CDR3 ends without the conserved phenylalanine or tryptophan. The chain recombines TRBV30 with TRBJ1-1; no definite D call. This CDR3 comprises 13 residues. V lost 1 base to trimming and J lost 5 bases, with 11 bases between them. Germline-derived CDR1 and CDR2 are GTSNPN and SVGIG (reference sequence). CDR3 loop: CAWSAISRTEAFS. The CDR3 DNA reads as TGTGCCTGGAGTGCCATAAGTAGAACTGAAGCTTTCTCT.